This T cell receptor (beta chain) derives from a study of blood T cells in healthy people across ages. Using a J-beta primer mix together with a sample-barcoded 5' primer, a second PCR was run for roughly 6 to 11 cycles. A 12-random-nucleotide template-switch adaptor tagged each cDNA molecule. From the 5' RACE reads, TCRdb called clonotypes with MiXCR, one entry per CDR3 protein. Found here are about 2 million distinct CDR3 sequences, roughly 49% of them singletons; the top ten hold approximately 2%. The CDR3 spans 14 residues. Per the germline V gene, CDR1 is DFQATT and CDR2 is SNEGSKA (reference sequence). V was trimmed by 7 bases and J by 5 bases, leaving 20 bases between them. Aged about 6 to 90, donors were systemically healthy Caucasians from Russia.

This TCR was sampled from a woman in her 40s in good health. The sequenced sample consisted of blood. The chain links TRBV20-1 to TRBJ1-1; D perhaps matches TRBD1 (6 bases). The CDR3 here is CSVHRGGGLTEAFF. DNA of the CDR3: TGCAGTGTACACCGAGGGGGGGGATTAACTGAAGCTTTCTTT.